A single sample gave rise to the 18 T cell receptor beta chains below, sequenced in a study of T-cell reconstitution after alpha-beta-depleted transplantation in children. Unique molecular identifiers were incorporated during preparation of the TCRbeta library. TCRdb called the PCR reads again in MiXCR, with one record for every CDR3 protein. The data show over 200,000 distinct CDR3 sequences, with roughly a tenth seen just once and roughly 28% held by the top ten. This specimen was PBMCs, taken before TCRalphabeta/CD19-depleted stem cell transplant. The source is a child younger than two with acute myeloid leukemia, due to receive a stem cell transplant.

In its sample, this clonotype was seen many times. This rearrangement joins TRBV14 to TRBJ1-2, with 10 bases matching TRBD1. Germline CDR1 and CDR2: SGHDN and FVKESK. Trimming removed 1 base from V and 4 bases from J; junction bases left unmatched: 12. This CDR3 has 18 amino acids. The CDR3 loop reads CASSQGDDAGQGGYGYTF. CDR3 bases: TGTGCCAGCAGCCAAGGGGACGACGCTGGACAGGGGGGCTATGGCTACACCTTC.

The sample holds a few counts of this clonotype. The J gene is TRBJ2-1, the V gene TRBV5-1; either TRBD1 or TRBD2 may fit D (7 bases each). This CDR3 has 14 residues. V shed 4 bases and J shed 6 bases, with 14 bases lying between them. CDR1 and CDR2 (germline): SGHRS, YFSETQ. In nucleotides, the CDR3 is TGCGCCAGCAGCCCAGGGGGGGATGGCAATGAGCAGTTCTTC. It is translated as CASSPGGDGNEQFF.

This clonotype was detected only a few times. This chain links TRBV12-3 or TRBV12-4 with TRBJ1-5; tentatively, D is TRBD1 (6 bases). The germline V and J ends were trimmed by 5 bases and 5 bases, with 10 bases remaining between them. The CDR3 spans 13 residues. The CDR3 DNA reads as TGTGCCAGCAGTCAGGACAGTCATCAGCCCCAGCATTTT. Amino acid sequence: CASSQDSHQPQHF.

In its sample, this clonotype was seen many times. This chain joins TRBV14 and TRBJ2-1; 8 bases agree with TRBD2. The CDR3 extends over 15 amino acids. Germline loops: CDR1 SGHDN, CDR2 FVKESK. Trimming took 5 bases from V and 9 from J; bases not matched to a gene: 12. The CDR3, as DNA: TGTGCCAGCAGCTCAACTAGCGGAGGAGGTCTTGAGCAGTTCTTC. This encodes CASSSTSGGGLEQFF.

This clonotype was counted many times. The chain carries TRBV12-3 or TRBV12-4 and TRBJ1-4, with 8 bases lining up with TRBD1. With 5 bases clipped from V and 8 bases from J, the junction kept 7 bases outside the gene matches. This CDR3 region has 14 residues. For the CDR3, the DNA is TGTGCCAGCAGTCCGAGACAGGGGAGGGAAAAACTGTTTTTT. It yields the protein CASSPRQGREKLFF.

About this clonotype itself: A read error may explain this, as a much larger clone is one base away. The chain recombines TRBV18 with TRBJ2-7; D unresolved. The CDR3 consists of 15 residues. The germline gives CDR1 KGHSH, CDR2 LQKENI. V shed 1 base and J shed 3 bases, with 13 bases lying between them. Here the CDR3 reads CASSPQLMSYYEQYF. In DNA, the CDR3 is TGTGCCAGCTCACCACAGCTTATGAGCTACTACGAGCAGTACTTC.

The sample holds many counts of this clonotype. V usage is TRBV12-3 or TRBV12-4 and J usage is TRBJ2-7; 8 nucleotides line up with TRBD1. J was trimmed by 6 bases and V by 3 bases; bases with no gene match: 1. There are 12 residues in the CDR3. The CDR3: CASSFRGREQYF. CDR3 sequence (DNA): TGTGCCAGCAGTTTCAGGGGGCGCGAGCAGTACTTC.

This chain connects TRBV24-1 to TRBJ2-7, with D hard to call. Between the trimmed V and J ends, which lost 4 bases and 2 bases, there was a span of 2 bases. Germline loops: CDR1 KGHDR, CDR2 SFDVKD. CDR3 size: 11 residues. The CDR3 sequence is CATSEPYEQYF. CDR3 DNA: TGTGCCACCAGTGAACCCTACGAGCAGTACTTC.

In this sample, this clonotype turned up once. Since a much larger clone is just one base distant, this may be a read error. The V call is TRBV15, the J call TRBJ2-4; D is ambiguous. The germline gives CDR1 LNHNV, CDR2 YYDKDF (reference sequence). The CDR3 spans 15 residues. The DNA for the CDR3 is TGTGCCACCAGCAGAGATCGCGGAGCCCAAAACGTTCAGTACTTC. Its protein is CATSRDRGAQNVQYF.

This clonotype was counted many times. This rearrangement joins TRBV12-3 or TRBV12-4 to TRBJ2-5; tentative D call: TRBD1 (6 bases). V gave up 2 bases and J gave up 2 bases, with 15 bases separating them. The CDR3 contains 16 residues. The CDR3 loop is CASSLIIGTRQETQYF. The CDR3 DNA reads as TGTGCCAGCAGTTTAATAATCGGGACACGTCAAGAGACCCAGTACTTC.

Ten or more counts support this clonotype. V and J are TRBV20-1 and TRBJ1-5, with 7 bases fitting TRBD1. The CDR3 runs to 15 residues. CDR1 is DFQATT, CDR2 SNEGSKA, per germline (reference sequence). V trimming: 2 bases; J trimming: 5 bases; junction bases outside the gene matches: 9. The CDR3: CSARKQGRGDQPQHF. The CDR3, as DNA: TGCAGTGCTAGAAAACAGGGGCGGGGGGATCAGCCCCAGCATTTT.

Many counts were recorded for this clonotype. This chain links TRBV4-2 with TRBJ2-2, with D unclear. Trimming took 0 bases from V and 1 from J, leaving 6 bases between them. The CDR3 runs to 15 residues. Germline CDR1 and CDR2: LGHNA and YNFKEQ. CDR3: CASSQDYVNTGELFF. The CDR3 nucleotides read TGTGCCAGCAGCCAAGATTACGTGAACACCGGGGAGCTGTTTTTT.

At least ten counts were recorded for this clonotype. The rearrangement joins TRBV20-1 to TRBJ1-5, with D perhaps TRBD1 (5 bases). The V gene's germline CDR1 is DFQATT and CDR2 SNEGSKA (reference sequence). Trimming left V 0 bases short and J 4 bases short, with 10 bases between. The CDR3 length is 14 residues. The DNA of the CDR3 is TGCAGTGCTAGAGATTTGTGGGGGAATCAGCCCCAGCATTTT. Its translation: CSARDLWGNQPQHF.

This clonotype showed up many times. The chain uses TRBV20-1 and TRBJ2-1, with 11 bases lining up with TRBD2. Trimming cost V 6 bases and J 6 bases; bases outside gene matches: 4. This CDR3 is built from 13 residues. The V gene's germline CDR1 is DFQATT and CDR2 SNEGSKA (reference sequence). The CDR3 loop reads CSALSGRANEQFF. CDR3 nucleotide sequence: TGCAGTGCCCTTAGCGGGAGGGCCAATGAGCAGTTCTTC.

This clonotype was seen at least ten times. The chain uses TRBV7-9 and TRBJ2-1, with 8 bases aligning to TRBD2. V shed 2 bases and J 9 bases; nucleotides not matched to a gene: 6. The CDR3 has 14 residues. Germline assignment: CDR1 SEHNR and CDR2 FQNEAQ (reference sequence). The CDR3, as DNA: TGTGCCAGCAGCTTAAGCGGGAGCTTGCGTGAGCAGTTCTTC. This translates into CASSLSGSLREQFF.

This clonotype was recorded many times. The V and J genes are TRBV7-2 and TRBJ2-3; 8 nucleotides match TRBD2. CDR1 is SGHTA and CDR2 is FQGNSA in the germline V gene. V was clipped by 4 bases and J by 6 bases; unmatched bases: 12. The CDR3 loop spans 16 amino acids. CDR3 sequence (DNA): TGTGCCAGCAGCTCTTTCCGGGGGGGCCTTTTTGATACGCAGTATTTT. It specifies CASSSFRGGLFDTQYF.

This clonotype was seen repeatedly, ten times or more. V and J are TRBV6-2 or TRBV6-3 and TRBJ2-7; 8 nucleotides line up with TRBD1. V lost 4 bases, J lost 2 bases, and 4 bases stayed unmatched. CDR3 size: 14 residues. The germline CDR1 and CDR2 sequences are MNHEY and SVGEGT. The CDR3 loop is CASSFQQGAYEQYF. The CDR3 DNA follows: TGTGCCAGCAGTTTTCAACAGGGGGCCTACGAGCAGTACTTC.

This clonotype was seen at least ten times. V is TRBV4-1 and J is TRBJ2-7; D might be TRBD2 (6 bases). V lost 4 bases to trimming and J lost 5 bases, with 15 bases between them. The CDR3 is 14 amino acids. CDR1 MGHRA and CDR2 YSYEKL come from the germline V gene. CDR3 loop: CASSRGAGRNEQYF. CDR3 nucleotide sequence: TGCGCCAGCAGCCGTGGTGCGGGGAGGAACGAGCAGTACTTC.